A single sample is the source of the 19 T cell receptor beta chains below, sequenced in a study of CD8 T cells in Susac syndrome. Roughly 0.45 to 1 ug RNA was reverse transcribed with random hexamers. TCRdb passed the immunoSEQ multiplex PCR reads through MiXCR, listing each CDR3 protein once. The sample includes around 300,000 distinct CDR3 sequences, approximately 85% seen only once; the top ten take around 0.2%. Sequences were obtained from CD8+ T cells from PBMCs. Source of these receptors: a human donor with multiple sclerosis.

This clonotype was detected a few times. The V gene is TRBV12-3 or TRBV12-4, the J gene TRBJ2-7; the D gene is possibly TRBD2 (5 bases). The CDR3 extends over 13 amino acids. Trimming shortened V by 9 bases and J by 3 bases, and 15 bases separated the two germline ends. CDR3 sequence (DNA): TGTGCCAGTGACTCTAGCCACGGCTACGAGCAGTACTTC. As protein: CASDSSHGYEQYF.

The CDR3 DNA reads as TGTGCCAGCAGAAGGAACAGGGACCTTTGGCAGCCCCAGCATTTT. Amino acid sequence: CASRRNRDLWQPQHF. This chain uses TRBV28 with TRBJ1-5, with D perhaps matching TRBD1 (6 bases). This CDR3 has 15 amino acids. Germline loops: CDR1 MDHEN, CDR2 SYDVKM. Trimming removed 6 bases at V and 7 bases at J, with 19 bases between. Variable domain in full (rest from reference TRBV28 and TRBJ1-5): DVKVTQSSRYLVKRTGEKVFLECVQDMDHENMFWYRQDPGLGLRLIYFSYDVKMKEKGDIPEGYSVSREKKERFSLILESASTNQTSMYLCASRRNRDLWQPQHFGDGTRLSIL.

The table lists this clonotype with a few counts. The chain is built from TRBV4-3 and TRBJ2-7; 8 nucleotides match TRBD2. The V and J ends lost 2 bases and 7 bases, in that order; junction bases with no gene match: 10. Germline V gene sequence: CDR1 LGHNA, CDR2 YSLEER. CDR3 length: 15 amino acids. The chain's CDR3 is CASSQTSGRGGEQYF. CDR3 nucleotide sequence: TGCGCCAGCAGCCAAACTAGCGGAAGGGGTGGGGAGCAGTACTTC.

The chain combines TRBV29-1 with TRBJ2-7, with D perhaps assigned TRBD1 or TRBD2 (7 bases each). Deletions cut 5 bases from V and 3 bases from J, with 14 bases between. Germline loops: CDR1 SQVTM, CDR2 ANQGSEA. The CDR3 is made up of 13 amino acids. The CDR3: CSVSGQRGYEQYF. DNA of the CDR3: TGCAGCGTTTCGGGACAGCGGGGCTACGAGCAGTACTTC.

The V gene is TRBV7-2, the J gene TRBJ2-5; 7 positions match TRBD1. V gave up 0 bases and J gave up 4 bases; unmatched junction bases: 8. Germline lookup yields CDR1 SGHTA and CDR2 FQGNSA. This CDR3 is built from 16 residues. The CDR3 reads CASSLAPQGKAETQYF. The CDR3 region has the DNA TGTGCCAGCAGCTTAGCGCCACAGGGGAAGGCAGAGACCCAGTACTTC. The full variable domain, completed using reference TRBV7-2 and TRBJ2-5, is GAGVSQSPSNKVTEKGKDVELRCDPISGHTALYWYRQSLGQGLEFLIYFQGNSAPDKSGLPSDRFSAERTGGSVSTLTIQRTQQEDSAVYLCASSLAPQGKAETQYFGPGTRLLVL.

The chain uses TRBV7-9 and TRBJ2-1, with 10 bases matching TRBD2. The CDR3 sequence is 15 residues long. The ends lost 1 base at V and 9 bases at J; junction bases unmatched: 6. Germline-derived CDR1 and CDR2 are SEHNR and FQNEAQ (reference sequence). CDR3 loop: CASSLVLAGVVEQFF. The CDR3 coding sequence is TGTGCCAGCAGCTTAGTCCTAGCGGGAGTCGTTGAGCAGTTCTTC.

The chain links TRBV4-3 to TRBJ2-1; D gene unclear. V dropped 0 bases and J dropped 4 bases, with 10 bases sitting between them. The CDR3 consists of 15 residues. CDR1 and CDR2 from the germline V gene are LGHNA and YSLEER. DNA for the CDR3: TGCGCCAGCAGCCAAGAAGTTGACCCGTACAATGAGCAGTTCTTC. This translates into CASSQEVDPYNEQFF.

This clonotype was picked up a small number of times. This chain uses TRBV27 with TRBJ2-2; no clear D. V shed 5 bases and J shed 3 bases, with 10 bases lying between them. The CDR3 length is 14 residues. Looked up from germline, CDR1 is MNHEY and CDR2 is SMNVEV (reference sequence). CDR3 protein: CASSPHLDTGELFF. The CDR3 DNA sequence: TGTGCCAGCAGTCCCCATCTGGACACCGGGGAGCTGTTTTTT.

This clonotype was counted once. J is TRBJ2-2 and V is TRBV13; D is possibly TRBD2 (6 bases). The germline CDR1 and CDR2 sequences are PRHDT and FYEKMQ (reference sequence). Deletions cut 1 base from V and 4 bases from J, with 13 bases between. This CDR3 spans 16 amino acids. CDR3 sequence reads: CASSLVPGSGTGELFF. CDR3 bases: TGTGCCAGCAGCTTAGTCCCCGGGAGCGGCACCGGGGAGCTGTTTTTT.

The rearrangement uses TRBV9 and TRBJ2-1; no firm D call. The length of the CDR3 is 14 residues. Trimming shortened V by 4 bases and J by 0 bases, and 8 bases separated the two germline ends. The V gene's germline CDR1 is SGDLS and CDR2 YYNGEE. The CDR3 bases are TGTGCCAGCAGCTCAATTTTCTCCTACAATGAGCAGTTCTTC. Protein: CASSSIFSYNEQFF. The variable domain in full, with the rest retrieved from reference TRBV9 and TRBJ2-1, is DSGVTQTPKHLITATGQRVTLRCSPRSGDLSVYWYQQSLDQGLQFLIQYYNGEERAKGNILERFSAQQFPDLHSELNLSSLELGDSALYFCASSSIFSYNEQFFGPGTRLTVL.

The chain joins TRBV19 to TRBJ2-1, with D maybe TRBD2 (5 bases). Germline V gene lookup returns CDR1 LNHDA and CDR2 SQIVND (reference sequence). The ends were cut back, 5 bases at V and 1 base at J, with 12 bases in the middle. CDR3 length equals 15 residues. The DNA for the CDR3 is TGTGCCAGTAGTGGACTCCACCCGTCCTACAATGAGCAGTTCTTC. Protein sequence: CASSGLHPSYNEQFF.

This chain links TRBV27 with TRBJ2-7; the match to TRBD2 covers 8 bases. CDR3 length: 13 residues. The J segment lost 6 bases and the V segment lost 10 bases, leaving 11 bases of the junction unmatched. From germline, CDR1 is MNHEY and CDR2 SMNVEV (reference sequence). The CDR3 nucleotides are TGTGCCACCAGCTTCAGCGGGAGCGTCGAGCAGTACTTC. Translation gives CATSFSGSVEQYF.

V and J are TRBV29-1 and TRBJ2-7; 9 bases are shared with TRBD1. CDR1 and CDR2 from the germline V gene are SQVTM and ANQGSEA. The CDR3 runs 12 residues. The V segment lost 3 bases and the J segment 3 bases; nucleotides outside the gene matches: 0. CDR3 nucleotides: TGCAGCGTTGAGGGACAGGGCTACGAGCAGTACTTC. It codes for CSVEGQGYEQYF.

The chain recombines TRBV20-1 with TRBJ2-5; D may be TRBD1 or TRBD2 (5 bases each). The germline V gene has CDR1 DFQATT and CDR2 SNEGSKA (reference sequence). The CDR3 covers 17 residues. V lost 1 base to trimming and J lost 2 bases, with 20 bases between them. The CDR3: CSARVRGVLPPQETQYF. Here the CDR3 DNA reads TGCAGTGCTAGAGTACGAGGGGTGCTCCCCCCTCAAGAGACCCAGTACTTC.

The chain carries TRBV24-1 and TRBJ2-3, with TRBD2 matching 9 bases. Germline-derived CDR1 and CDR2 are KGHDR and SFDVKD. This CDR3 comprises 18 residues. V shed 3 bases, J shed 3 bases, and the junction held 12 bases outside the gene matches. In DNA, the CDR3 is TGTGCCACCAGTGATCCGGCCGATAGCAGCGGGAGGACAGATACGCAGTATTTT. Protein: CATSDPADSSGRTDTQYF.

The rearrangement links TRBV27 to TRBJ2-3, with TRBD1 identical over 7 bases. CDR1 and CDR2 from the germline V gene are MNHEY and SMNVEV (reference sequence). Trimming cost V 5 bases and J 6 bases; bases outside gene matches: 2. The CDR3 covers 12 residues. The CDR3 DNA reads as TGTGCCAGCAGTCTACAGGGGGATACGCAGTATTTT. Amino acids: CASSLQGDTQYF.

V usage is TRBV2 and J usage is TRBJ2-3; the D is unclear. Germline assignment: CDR1 SNHLY and CDR2 FYNNEI. V lost 2 bases and J 3 bases, leaving 18 bases between the germline ends. The length of the CDR3 is 17 residues. The CDR3 region has the DNA TGTGCCAGCAGTGAAAGGTCCGCTTTAAGTACTACAGATACGCAGTATTTT. Its protein is CASSERSALSTTDTQYF. The whole variable domain, remainder taken from reference TRBV2 and TRBJ2-3, is EPEVTQTPSHQVTQMGQEVILRCVPISNHLYFYWYRQILGQKVEFLVSFYNNEISEKSEIFDDQFSVERPDGSNFTLKIRSTKLEDSAMYFCASSERSALSTTDTQYFGPGTRLTVL.

CDR3 coding DNA: TGTGCCAGCAGTAGGGTTATCGGGCAGTCCTCTGGAAACACCATATATTTT. Translation gives CASSRVIGQSSGNTIYF. The chain couples TRBV2 to TRBJ1-3, with unresolved D. Germline-derived CDR1 and CDR2 are SNHLY and FYNNEI. V lost 5 bases, J lost 0 bases, and 17 bases lay in between. The CDR3 runs 17 residues. Full variable domain (outside the CDR3, taken from reference TRBV2 and TRBJ1-3): EPEVTQTPSHQVTQMGQEVILRCVPISNHLYFYWYRQILGQKVEFLVSFYNNEISEKSEIFDDQFSVERPDGSNFTLKIRSTKLEDSAMYFCASSRVIGQSSGNTIYFGEGSWLTVV.

The rearrangement joins TRBV28 to TRBJ2-1, with 10 bases that match TRBD2. The CDR3 length is 15 residues. From germline, CDR1 is MDHEN and CDR2 SYDVKM. J lost 8 bases, V lost 9 bases, and 13 bases had no gene match. Written as DNA, the CDR3 is TGTGCCAGTGCCCTCCAGCGGGAGGGCCAAGATGAGCAGTTCTTC. It encodes CASALQREGQDEQFF.